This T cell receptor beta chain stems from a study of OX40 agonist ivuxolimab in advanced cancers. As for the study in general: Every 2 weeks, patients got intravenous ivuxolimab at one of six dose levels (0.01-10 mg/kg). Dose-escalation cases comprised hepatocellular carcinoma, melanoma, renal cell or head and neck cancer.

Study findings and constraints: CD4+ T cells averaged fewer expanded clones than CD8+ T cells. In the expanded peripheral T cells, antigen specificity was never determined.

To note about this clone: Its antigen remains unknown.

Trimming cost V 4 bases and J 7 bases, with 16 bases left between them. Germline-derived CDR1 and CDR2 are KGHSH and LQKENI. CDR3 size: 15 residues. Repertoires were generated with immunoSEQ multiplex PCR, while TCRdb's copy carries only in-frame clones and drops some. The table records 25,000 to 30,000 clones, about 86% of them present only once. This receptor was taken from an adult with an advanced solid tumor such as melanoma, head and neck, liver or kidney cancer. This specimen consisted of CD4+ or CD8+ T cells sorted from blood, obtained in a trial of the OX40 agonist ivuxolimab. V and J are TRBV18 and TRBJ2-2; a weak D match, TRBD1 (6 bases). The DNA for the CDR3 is TGTGCCAGCTCACGACGCGAGGGGGAGATCGGGGAGCTGTTTTTT. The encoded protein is CASSRREGEIGELFF.